This T cell receptor (beta chain) was recovered during a study of cytomegalovirus exposure and HLA in healthy donors. Study results and limitations: Associated with cytomegalovirus, according to the listing, were some 150 TCR beta chains.

With 60 Vbeta and 13 Jbeta primers, the PCR was carried out. Here immunoSEQ multiplex PCR was the method, and the copy in TCRdb shows in-frame clones only, minus some. This table has approximately 100,000 clones, around three quarters appearing once. Concerning this clone: What it binds is not known.

Input material: PBMCs. The TCR comes from a man between 50 and 59 years old in good health and CMV-seropositive.

The CDR3: CASSLTGVLSEAFF. The CDR3 DNA reads as TGTGCCAGCAGCTTAACGGGGGTTTTATCTGAAGCTTTCTTT. J is TRBJ1-1 and V is TRBV7-2; D possibly corresponds to TRBD1 (5 bases). V shed 2 bases and J shed 6 bases, with 13 bases lying between them. The CDR3 extends over 14 amino acids. Germline CDR1 SGHTA, CDR2 FQGNSA.